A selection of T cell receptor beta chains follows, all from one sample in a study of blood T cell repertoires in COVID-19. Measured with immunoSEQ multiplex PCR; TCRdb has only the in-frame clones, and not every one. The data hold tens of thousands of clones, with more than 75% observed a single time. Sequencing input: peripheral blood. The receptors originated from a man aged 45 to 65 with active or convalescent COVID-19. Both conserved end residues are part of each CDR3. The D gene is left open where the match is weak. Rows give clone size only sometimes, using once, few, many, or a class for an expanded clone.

CDR3 DNA: TGTGCCAGCAGTGGCCCGACTAGCGGGGGGGGAAATGAGCAGTTCTTC
CDR3 protein: CASSGPTSGGGNEQFF
clone size: NA
J gene: TRBJ2-1
V gene: TRBV6-2/TRBV6-3
D gene: TRBD2

CDR3 DNA: TGTGCCAGCAGCTTAGTCCAGGGGGCTGGAAACACCATATATTTT
CDR3 protein: CASSLVQGAGNTIYF
clone size: NA
J gene: TRBJ1-3
V gene: TRBV7-9
D gene: TRBD1

CDR3 DNA: TGTGCCAGCAGTTTATCAAACAGGGTCTGGCATTTT
CDR3 protein: CASSLSNRVWHF
clone size: NA
J gene: TRBJ1-5
V gene: TRBV28
D gene: NA

CDR3 DNA: TGCGCCAGCAGCCCCCGGCCCCGGACAGGGGACAATCAGCCCCAGCATTTT
CDR3 protein: CASSPRPRTGDNQPQHF
clone size: NA
J gene: TRBJ1-5
V gene: TRBV4-1
D gene: TRBD1

CDR3 DNA: TGTGCCAGCAGCCAACGGACAGGGTACACCGGGGAGCTGTTTTTT
CDR3 protein: CASSQRTGYTGELFF
clone size: NA
J gene: TRBJ2-2
V gene: TRBV7-2
D gene: TRBD1

CDR3 DNA: TGTGCCAGCTCAAGAGGGTTGGGTACGCAGTATTTT
CDR3 protein: CASSRGLGTQYF
clone size: NA
J gene: TRBJ2-3
V gene: TRBV18
D gene: NA

CDR3 DNA: TGTGCCACCCGGATCCAAGCCCTGGGCGGCTACACCTTC
CDR3 protein: CATRIQALGGYTF
clone size: NA
J gene: TRBJ1-2
V gene: TRBV6-5
D gene: NA

CDR3 DNA: TGTGCCAGCACCTCTAACTATGGCTACACCTTC
CDR3 protein: CASTSNYGYTF
clone size: NA
J gene: TRBJ1-2
V gene: TRBV28
D gene: NA

CDR3 DNA: TGTGCCAGCTCACCGTCACAGGGGCTATATGGCTACACCTTC
CDR3 protein: CASSPSQGLYGYTF
clone size: NA
J gene: TRBJ1-2
V gene: TRBV18
D gene: TRBD1

CDR3 DNA: TGTGCCAGCAGCTTAAATGGGGGCTCCCTTAGCAATCAGCCCCAGCATTTT
CDR3 protein: CASSLNGGSLSNQPQHF
clone size: NA
J gene: TRBJ1-5
V gene: TRBV7-8
D gene: NA

CDR3 DNA: TGTGCTAGTGGGCCGGGGTCCTCTGGAAACACCATATATTTT
CDR3 protein: CASGPGSSGNTIYF
clone size: once
J gene: TRBJ1-3
V gene: TRBV12-5
D gene: NA

CDR3 DNA: TGTGCCAGCAGCCAATCCCCTCTTAGCACAGATACGCAGTATTTT
CDR3 protein: CASSQSPLSTDTQYF
clone size: NA
J gene: TRBJ2-3
V gene: TRBV14
D gene: NA

CDR3 DNA: TGCGCCAGCAGCTTGGAGGGACAGGGGTTCTCCTACGAGCAGTACTTC
CDR3 protein: CASSLEGQGFSYEQYF
clone size: few
J gene: TRBJ2-7
V gene: TRBV5-1
D gene: TRBD1

CDR3 DNA: TGTGCCATCGGAGGAGGGGAGACTAATGAAAAACTGTTTTTT
CDR3 protein: CAIGGGETNEKLFF
clone size: once
J gene: TRBJ1-4
V gene: TRBV10-3
D gene: NA

CDR3 DNA: TGTGCCAGCGGGGCCGTTCAAACTGAAGCTTTCTTT
CDR3 protein: CASGAVQTEAFF
clone size: few
J gene: TRBJ1-1
V gene: TRBV2
D gene: NA

CDR3 DNA: TGTGCCAGCAGCAAGATCGCGGCCAACAATCAGCCCCAGCATTTT
CDR3 protein: CASSKIAANNQPQHF
clone size: NA
J gene: TRBJ1-5
V gene: TRBV5-6
D gene: NA

CDR3 DNA: TGCGCCAGCAGGGAGGCTGGAGGAGGACAGGGGCGCTCTGGGGCCAACGTCCTGACTTTC
CDR3 protein: CASREAGGGQGRSGANVLTF
clone size: NA
J gene: TRBJ2-6
V gene: TRBV5-1
D gene: TRBD1

CDR3 DNA: TGTGCCAGCAGTCCGACTAGCCTCCAAGAGACCCAGTACTTC
CDR3 protein: CASSPTSLQETQYF
clone size: NA
J gene: TRBJ2-5
V gene: TRBV6-5
D gene: TRBD2

CDR3 DNA: TGTGCCAGTCGTCGCCCGGGGTACACCGGGGAGCTGTTTTTT
CDR3 protein: CASRRPGYTGELFF
clone size: NA
J gene: TRBJ2-2
V gene: TRBV19
D gene: NA

CDR3 DNA: TGTGCCAGTAGGGTGACAGGGGGGAGCAATCAGCCCCAGCATTTT
CDR3 protein: CASRVTGGSNQPQHF
clone size: NA
J gene: TRBJ1-5
V gene: TRBV19
D gene: TRBD1

CDR3 DNA: TGCGCCAGCAGCCAAAGCATAGCGGGGGAGCAAGAGACCCAGTACTTC
CDR3 protein: CASSQSIAGEQETQYF
clone size: NA
J gene: TRBJ2-5
V gene: TRBV4-3
D gene: TRBD2

CDR3 DNA: TGTGCCAGCAGCGACGACAGTTCCGGGGAGCTGTTTTTT
CDR3 protein: CASSDDSSGELFF
clone size: NA
J gene: TRBJ2-2
V gene: TRBV11-2
D gene: NA

CDR3 DNA: TGTGCCTGCACTGAGGTCTTTGCGAACACCGGGGAGCTGTTTTTT
CDR3 protein: CACTEVFANTGELFF
clone size: few
J gene: TRBJ2-2
V gene: TRBV7-9
D gene: NA

CDR3 DNA: TGTGCCGCCCGACAGGGGGCAGATAATTCACCCCTCCACTTT
CDR3 protein: CAARQGADNSPLHF
clone size: NA
J gene: TRBJ1-6
V gene: TRBV10-3
D gene: TRBD1

CDR3 DNA: TGTGCCAGCAGTGAAGGGCGCAGGGATCCCTATGGCTACACCTTC
CDR3 protein: CASSEGRRDPYGYTF
clone size: NA
J gene: TRBJ1-2
V gene: TRBV6-1
D gene: NA

CDR3 DNA: TGTGCCAGCAGTGTAGCTACGAACACCGGGGAGCTGTTTTTT
CDR3 protein: CASSVATNTGELFF
clone size: many
J gene: TRBJ2-2
V gene: TRBV6-1
D gene: NA

CDR3 DNA: TGCGGTGGGACAGAGAAGTCCTTC
CDR3 protein: CGGTEKSF
clone size: NA
J gene: TRBJ2-7
V gene: TRBV20-1
D gene: TRBD1

CDR3 DNA: TGCAGCGTCCTACAGGGGGCGGGGGATGGCTACACCTTC
CDR3 protein: CSVLQGAGDGYTF
clone size: NA
J gene: TRBJ1-2
V gene: TRBV29-1
D gene: TRBD1

CDR3 DNA: TGTGCCAGTAGGTGGACTACTTCTTACACCGGGGAGCTGTTTTTT
CDR3 protein: CASRWTTSYTGELFF
clone size: once
J gene: TRBJ2-2
V gene: TRBV19
D gene: NA

CDR3 DNA: TGTGCCTGGAGTGTCGGGCAGGGATATGAAAAACTGTTTTTT
CDR3 protein: CAWSVGQGYEKLFF
clone size: NA
J gene: TRBJ1-4
V gene: TRBV30
D gene: NA

CDR3 DNA: TGTGCCAGCAGTCCCCCTTTCACCGGGGAGCTGTTTTTT
CDR3 protein: CASSPPFTGELFF
clone size: NA
J gene: TRBJ2-2
V gene: TRBV27
D gene: NA

CDR3 DNA: TGCGCCAGCAGCTTGGCCGCCGCCGCGGAGTACGAGCAGTACTTC
CDR3 protein: CASSLAAAAEYEQYF
clone size: NA
J gene: TRBJ2-7
V gene: TRBV5-1
D gene: NA

CDR3 DNA: TGTGCCAGCAGCTCACTCCTAGCGGGGTTAGAGCAGTTCTTC
CDR3 protein: CASSSLLAGLEQFF
clone size: NA
J gene: TRBJ2-1
V gene: TRBV7-2
D gene: TRBD2

CDR3 DNA: TGTGCCAGTAATCACAGGGAGACAGGGGCTGAAGCTTTCTTT
CDR3 protein: CASNHRETGAEAFF
clone size: NA
J gene: TRBJ1-1
V gene: TRBV19
D gene: TRBD1

CDR3 DNA: TGTGCCAGCAGTTCCCCGGGGGTCCAGGGAAATTCCGGAAACACCATATATTTT
CDR3 protein: CASSSPGVQGNSGNTIYF
clone size: once
J gene: TRBJ1-3
V gene: TRBV28
D gene: NA

CDR3 DNA: TGTGCCAGCTCACCGGAGATGACAGGGGCAACTGGGGCCAACGTCCTGACTTTC
CDR3 protein: CASSPEMTGATGANVLTF
clone size: NA
J gene: TRBJ2-6
V gene: TRBV18
D gene: TRBD1

CDR3 DNA: TGTGCCAGCAACAGAGGCCTAGCGGGGGGAAAGGGAGAGACCCAGTACTTC
CDR3 protein: CASNRGLAGGKGETQYF
clone size: NA
J gene: TRBJ2-5
V gene: TRBV7-8
D gene: TRBD2

CDR3 DNA: TGTGCCATCAGTGCTGGAGGATACAATGAGCAGTTCTTC
CDR3 protein: CAISAGGYNEQFF
clone size: NA
J gene: TRBJ2-1
V gene: TRBV10-3
D gene: NA

CDR3 DNA: TGTGCCAGCAGTCCATGGGGGGGCCGAAGCTCCTACAATGAGCAGTTCTTC
CDR3 protein: CASSPWGGRSSYNEQFF
clone size: NA
J gene: TRBJ2-1
V gene: TRBV6-6
D gene: NA

CDR3 DNA: TGTGCCAGCAGCTCCTTCTTGCGGGGGGCCCTCCCGTTGGCGGGTGAGCAGTTCTTC
CDR3 protein: CASSSFLRGALPLAGEQFF
clone size: NA
J gene: TRBJ2-1
V gene: TRBV11-3
D gene: TRBD2

CDR3 DNA: TGCGCCAGCAGCTTGAGTTCTAGCGGGGGGGATACGCAGTATTTT
CDR3 protein: CASSLSSSGGDTQYF
clone size: NA
J gene: TRBJ2-3
V gene: TRBV5-1
D gene: TRBD2